Reported below is one T cell receptor (beta chain). What it binds is unknown. Using its own MiXCR run on the 5' RACE reads, TCRdb lists one record per CDR3 protein. Of about 41,000 distinct CDR3 sequences listed, more than 12% are singletons. The CDR3 is 15 amino acids. Germline V gene lookup returns CDR1 SGHRS and CDR2 YFSETQ. V was shortened by 4 bases and J by 10 bases, with 24 bases between the two germline ends. The record originates from a study of neurological immune-mediated disorders. General study findings and limits: The study found no CDR3 amino acid sequences shared by expanded clones across subjects, suggesting private repertoires in all groups. Patients with HTLV-1-associated myelopathy had the highest level of TCR clonal expansion, whereas patients with multiple sclerosis had the lowest level, falling beneath the level found in healthy controls.

The rearrangement uses TRBV5-1 and TRBJ2-7; unclear D gene. The sequence was obtained from a woman aged 55-70 years with HTLV-1-associated myelopathy (HAM/TSP). Sequenced material: CD4+ T cells from blood. CDR3 DNA sequence: TGCGCCAGCAGCGTAGCTGGATTTGGCTCCTACAATCAGTACTTC. Translating it yields CASSVAGFGSYNQYF.